The clone carrying this TCR beta chain was detected only a few times. This sample was taken from a study of CD8 T cells in ankylosing spondylitis. TCRdb processed the 5' RACE reads anew with MiXCR; each CDR3 protein has one entry. The table shows 270,000 or so distinct CDR3 sequences, with about a sixth occurring only once. Germline V gene lookup returns CDR1 SEHNR and CDR2 FQNEAQ (reference sequence). Trimming took off 0 bases at V and 3 bases at J, with 15 bases between the two ends. The CDR3 has 16 residues. Specimen: blood, either unsorted or a sorted T cell fraction (not recorded which). V and J are TRBV7-9 and TRBJ2-7; TRBD1 is a possible D gene (6 bases). This clonotype was obtained from a male donor with ankylosing spondylitis or in good health (not recorded which). The CDR3 is CASSLAPQGQLYEQYF. DNA for the CDR3: TGTGCCAGCAGCTTAGCCCCCCAGGGGCAGCTCTACGAGCAGTACTTC.